Sequencing of this T cell receptor beta chain was carried out in a study of T cells in Graves' hyperthyroidism and ophthalmopathy. This clonotype was recorded at least ten times. The authors deemed Graves' hyperthyroidism stable absent ophthalmopathy progression within 18 months. Exclusion followed for patients with uncontrolled infection, other autoimmune disease, pregnancy or lactation. The diagnostic basis comprised clinical symptoms, serum thyroxine and TRAb, thyroid ultrasound and orbital computed tomography. PBMCs were derived from around 10 ml fresh peripheral blood. TCR beta CDR3 regions were amplified from RNA. First-round RT-PCR targeting the TCR CDR3 was performed with the HTBI primer set. MiXCR was run by TCRdb on the multiplex PCR reads, yielding one entry per CDR3 protein. The sample lists over 650,000 distinct CDR3 sequences; roughly 15% were seen once. This CDR3 has 16 amino acids. Trimming pared 1 base from V and 4 bases from J, leaving 14 bases between. CDR1 MDHEN and CDR2 SYDVKM come from the germline V gene.

This clonotype was sampled from a man younger than 35 with Graves' hyperthyroidism. The chain joins TRBV28 to TRBJ1-5; D remains ambiguous. The sequenced sample consisted of blood. CDR3 sequence: CASSLSGEGPNQPQHF. Here the CDR3 DNA reads TGTGCCAGCAGTTTATCCGGGGAAGGCCCGAATCAGCCCCAGCATTTT.